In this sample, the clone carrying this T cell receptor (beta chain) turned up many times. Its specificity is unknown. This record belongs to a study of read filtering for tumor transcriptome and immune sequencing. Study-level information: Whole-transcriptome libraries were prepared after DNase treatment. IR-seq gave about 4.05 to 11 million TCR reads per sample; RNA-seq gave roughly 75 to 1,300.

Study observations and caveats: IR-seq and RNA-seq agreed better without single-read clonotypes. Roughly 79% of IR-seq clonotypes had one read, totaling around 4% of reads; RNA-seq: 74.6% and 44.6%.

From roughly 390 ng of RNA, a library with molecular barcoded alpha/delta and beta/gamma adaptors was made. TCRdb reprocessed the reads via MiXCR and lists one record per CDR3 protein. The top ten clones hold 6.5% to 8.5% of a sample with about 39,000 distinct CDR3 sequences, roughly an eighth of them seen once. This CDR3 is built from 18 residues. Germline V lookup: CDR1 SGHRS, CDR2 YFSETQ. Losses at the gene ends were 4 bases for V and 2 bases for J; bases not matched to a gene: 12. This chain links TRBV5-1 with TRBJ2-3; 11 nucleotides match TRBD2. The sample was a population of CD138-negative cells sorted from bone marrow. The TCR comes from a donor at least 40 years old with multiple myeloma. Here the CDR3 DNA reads TGCGCCAGCAGCCCGATACCACCTAGCGGGGGGACCACAGATACGCAGTATTTT. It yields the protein CASSPIPPSGGTTDTQYF.